This T cell receptor beta chain was retrieved from a study of metastatic and nonmetastatic thyroid tumors. Overall study context: Repertoires of blood and of tissue (tumor or nodule) from malignant and benign thyroid patients were compared.

No patient received treatment before thyroid surgery. The study, taken as a whole, reports: It was reported that TCR beta diversity was significantly higher in malignant thyroid tumors than benign nodules, in blood and tumor.

In its sample, this clone was seen many times. Antigen: not known. Original data processing: The authors used CDR3 differences across clinicopathological groups to build a distant-metastasis classifier for papillary thyroid cancer. TCRdb reanalyzed the PCR reads via MiXCR. What appears here as the V and J calls and clone size reflects TCRdb's work, not the paper's. The sample has 16,000 or so clones; approximately 25% are singletons. V shed 9 bases and J shed 0 bases, with 12 bases lying between them. Per germline, CDR1 MNHNS and CDR2 SASEGT. This CDR3 spans 14 amino acids. The TCR originated in a male donor with papillary thyroid cancer or a benign thyroid nodule (not recorded which). Some clones in this sample may be carry-over from other donors' samples. Sequenced input: tumor tissue. This chain joins TRBV6-1 and TRBJ2-1; TRBD1 is a possible D gene (5 bases). CDR3 DNA sequence: TGTGCCAGTCAGGGCGGTAGCTCCTACAATGAGCAGTTCTTC. As protein: CASQGGSSYNEQFF.